This T cell receptor (beta chain) appears in the sequencing data of a study of OX40 agonist ivuxolimab in advanced cancers. Sequenced by immunoSEQ multiplex PCR; TCRdb stores in-frame clones only, minus some. The table lists over 45,000 clones, around 85% of them singletons. Looked up from germline, CDR1 is MNHEY and CDR2 is SVGAGI. This CDR3 region has 16 residues. V was pared by 0 bases and J by 0 bases, with 12 bases between. General observations from the study: A proportion of nonresponders additionally exhibited low normalized T-cell clonal expansion.

As for this clone: The antigen is undetermined.

The source material was CD4+ or CD8+ T cells sorted from blood, sampled in a trial of the OX40 agonist ivuxolimab. The TCR sequence derives from an adult with an advanced solid tumor such as melanoma, head and neck, liver or kidney cancer. V and J are TRBV6-5 and TRBJ2-7; no clear D gene. For the CDR3, the DNA is TGTGCCAGCAGTTACTCCCCCGGCGATAGCTCCTACGAGCAGTACTTC. Its translation: CASSYSPGDSSYEQYF.